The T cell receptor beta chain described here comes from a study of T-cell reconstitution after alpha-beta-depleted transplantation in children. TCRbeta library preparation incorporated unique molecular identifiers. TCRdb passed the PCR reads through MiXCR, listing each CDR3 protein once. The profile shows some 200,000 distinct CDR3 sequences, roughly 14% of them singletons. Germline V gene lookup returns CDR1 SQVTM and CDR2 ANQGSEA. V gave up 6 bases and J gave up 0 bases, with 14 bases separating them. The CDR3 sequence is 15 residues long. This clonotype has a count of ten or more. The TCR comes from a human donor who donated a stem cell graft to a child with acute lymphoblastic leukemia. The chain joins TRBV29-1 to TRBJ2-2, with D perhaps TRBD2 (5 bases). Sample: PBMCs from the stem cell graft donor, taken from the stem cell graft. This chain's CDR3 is CSVKLETANTGELFF. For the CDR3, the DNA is TGCAGCGTGAAACTAGAAACCGCGAACACCGGGGAGCTGTTTTTT.